This T cell receptor beta chain was documented in a study of T cells in localized non-small cell lung cancer. Generated by immunoSEQ multiplex PCR, the TCRdb table keeps only in-frame clones and is missing some. The sample includes more than 50,000 clones, over 80% seen only once; the top ten take just under 20%. In the case of this clone: Antigen unknown.

The CDR3 is 15 residues long. The J segment lost 3 bases and the V segment lost 3 bases, leaving 7 bases of the junction unmatched. CDR1 and CDR2 from the germline V gene are MNHNS and SASEGT. Study-wide points: Appearing in adjacent lung were a median roughly 60 of the top 100 tumor clones. Heterogeneity stays possible, as sequencing covered only one tumor region. Higher T cell density in the blood was associated with longer overall survival, whereas higher adjacent-lung clonality associated with shorter survival. Uninvolved adjacent lung, not tumor, had the highest T cell clonality.

This TCR derives from a female donor of 60 years or more with stage II squamous cell lung carcinoma. The chain couples TRBV6-1 to TRBJ1-2, with 7 bases that match TRBD1. The sample in question was peripheral blood, obtained before any cancer treatment. CDR3 in amino acids: CASSEDRSGYYGYTF. In DNA form, the CDR3 reads TGTGCCAGCAGTGAGGACAGGAGCGGATACTATGGCTACACCTTC.